These 15 T cell receptor beta chains were all obtained from the same sample, sequenced in a study of metastatic and nonmetastatic thyroid tumors. Thyroid surgery was preceded by no treatment in any patient. TCRdb re-clonotyped the PCR reads via MiXCR. The table lists fewer than 20,000 clones, roughly 26% of them singletons, with roughly an eighth in the top ten. The sequenced material came from tumor tissue. The source is a male donor with papillary thyroid cancer or a benign thyroid nodule (not recorded which). Some clones in this sample may be carry-over from other donors' samples.

There are many counts of this clone. The J gene is TRBJ2-5, the V gene TRBV7-2; no definite D call. V was cut by 2 bases and J by 1 base, with 5 bases left in between. This CDR3 is built from 13 residues. Germline lookup yields CDR1 SGHTA and CDR2 FQGNSA. In DNA, the CDR3 is TGTGCCAGCAGCTTACAAGTCCAAGAGACCCAGTACTTC. Translating gives CASSLQVQETQYF.

This clone was seen repeatedly, ten times or more. The rearrangement joins TRBV2 to TRBJ2-1; 13 bases are shared with TRBD2. Germline V gene sequence: CDR1 SNHLY, CDR2 FYNNEI. The CDR3 runs 17 residues. J was trimmed by 10 bases and V by 5 bases; bases with no gene match: 14. CDR3 nucleotides: TGTGCCAGCAGTCAAAGGACCGGACTAGCGGGAGTTAGAGAGCAGTTCTTC. Its translation: CASSQRTGLAGVREQFF.

This clone has more than one count but fewer than ten. One end of the junction is discordant with germline, which a read error may explain. The chain couples TRBV13 to TRBJ2-1; 8 positions agree with TRBD1. Germline V gives CDR1 PRHDT, CDR2 FYEKMQ (reference sequence). The CDR3 loop spans 11 amino acids. The CDR3 spells CASILGQGQSF. The CDR3, as DNA: TGTGCCAGCATCCTAGGACAGGGTCAGTCCTTC.

This clone was counted a few times. The genes are TRBV27 and TRBJ1-1; a weak D match, TRBD1 (5 bases). Germline V gene data show CDR1 as MNHEY and CDR2 as SMNVEV (reference sequence). V dropped 7 bases and J dropped 2 bases, with 11 bases sitting between them. This CDR3 is built from 13 residues. The CDR3 sequence is CASNGGGNTEAFF. CDR3 DNA sequence: TGTGCCAGCAATGGGGGGGGTAACACTGAAGCTTTCTTT.

The table lists this clone with a few counts. This sequence may be a read error, since a much larger clone differs from it by one base. This CDR3 is missing its conserved last phenylalanine or tryptophan, likely due to a read error. The chain uses TRBV19 and TRBJ1-2; D possibly corresponds to TRBD1 (5 bases). The CDR3 runs to 12 residues. CDR1 and CDR2 (germline): LNHDA, SQIVND (reference sequence). V was clipped by 6 bases and J by 7 bases, with 12 bases between them. The CDR3 region is CASSPVTVGYTS. DNA of the CDR3: TGTGCCAGTAGCCCCGTGACAGTTGGCTACACCTCC.

Comments on this clone: A much larger clone sits a single nucleotide away, making a read error possible. V is TRBV4-2 and J is TRBJ1-2; TRBD1 matches at 9 bases. The CDR3 extends over 15 amino acids. Per the germline V gene, CDR1 is LGHNA and CDR2 is YNFKEQ. CDR3 amino acids: CASSQDTATGGPPGF. The DNA for the CDR3 is TGTGCCAGCAGCCAAGATACGGCGACAGGGGGTCCCCCTGGCTTC.

This clone has at least ten counts. V gene TRBV20-1 combines with J gene TRBJ2-5; a possible D gene is TRBD2 (6 bases). The CDR3 is made up of 13 amino acids. V was cut by 6 bases and J by 4 bases, with 15 bases left in between. Germline V gene sequence: CDR1 DFQATT, CDR2 SNEGSKA (reference sequence). CDR3 DNA sequence: TGCAGTGCCGCGGACGGGGGTCCAGAGACCCAGTACTTC. Its protein product is CSAADGGPETQYF.

This clone occurred a few times. V is TRBV20-1 and J is TRBJ1-1; D is undetermined. The CDR3 is made up of 15 amino acids. V was pared by 0 bases and J by 5 bases, with 16 bases between. Looked up from germline, CDR1 is DFQATT and CDR2 is SNEGSKA (reference sequence). The CDR3 loop is CSARDVGRGWTEAFF. CDR3 nucleotide sequence: TGCAGTGCTAGAGATGTAGGGCGGGGTTGGACTGAAGCTTTCTTT.

This clone showed up many times. The chain joins TRBV20-1 to TRBJ2-6, with D hard to call. This CDR3 is 13 amino acids long. Trimming left V 5 bases short and J 4 bases short, with 9 bases between. Germline CDR1 is DFQATT and CDR2 is SNEGSKA (reference sequence). CDR3 in amino acids: CSAQSYGANVLTF. In nucleotides, the CDR3 is TGCAGTGCTCAAAGTTACGGGGCCAACGTCCTGACTTTC.

This clone was recorded at least ten times. The V gene is TRBV5-4, the J gene TRBJ2-3; D uncertain. V was clipped by 4 bases and J by 1 base, with 16 bases between them. The germline V gene encodes CDR1 SGHNT and CDR2 YYREEE (reference sequence). The CDR3 has 16 amino acids. The CDR3 bases are TGTGCCAGCAGCCCTACCCAAGGTACTGGCACAGATACGCAGTATTTT. Residues: CASSPTQGTGTDTQYF.

Ten or more counts support this clone. The rearrangement links TRBV5-5 to TRBJ1-6; D uncertain. There are 13 residues in the CDR3. Trimming cost V 0 bases and J 10 bases, with 8 bases left between them. Germline loops: CDR1 SGHKS, CDR2 YYEKEE (reference sequence). The CDR3 DNA is TGTGCCAGCAGCTTGGATTTGGTGTCACCCCTCCACTTT. Its translation is CASSLDLVSPLHF.

Concerning this clone itself: Sequence at one end of the junction differs from germline and may be a read error. This chain connects TRBV7-7 to TRBJ2-1, with 9 bases matching TRBD1. From germline, CDR1 is SSHAT and CDR2 FNYEAQ (reference sequence). CDR3 length: 14 residues. Written as DNA, the CDR3 is TGTGCTAGCAGCTTAGGGACAGGGTACAATGAGCAGTTCTTC. Translated, it gives CASSLGTGYNEQFF.

This clone occurred many times. The chain uses TRBV29-1 and TRBJ2-3; 9 bases match TRBD1. The length of the CDR3 is 12 residues. Trimming removed 6 bases from V and 6 bases from J; junction bases left unmatched: 4. Germline CDR1 reads SQVTM; CDR2 reads ANQGSEA. CDR3 sequence reads: CSVGQGGDTQYF. CDR3 in DNA: TGCAGCGTGGGACAGGGAGGTGATACGCAGTATTTT.

The J gene is TRBJ2-5, the V gene TRBV20-1; D is uncertain. Per germline, CDR1 DFQATT and CDR2 SNEGSKA (reference sequence). The CDR3 contains 14 residues. Trimming stripped 3 bases from V and 2 bases from J, with 13 bases between. The CDR3 region is CSARELGRQETQYF. The CDR3 bases are TGCAGTGCTAGGGAATTAGGCAGACAAGAGACCCAGTACTTC.

There are many counts of this clone. At one boundary the junction diverges from the germline segment, which might be a read error. This sample includes further DNA sequences coding for the same CDR3. This chain connects TRBV4-1 to TRBJ2-3; tentatively, D is TRBD1 or TRBD2 (5 bases each). This CDR3 has 13 amino acids. Germline values: CDR1 MGHRA, CDR2 YSYEKL. The DNA for the CDR3 is TGCGCCAGCAGCCAAGGGGAGACAGACTCCTGGGATTTT. Translated, it gives CASSQGETDSWDF.